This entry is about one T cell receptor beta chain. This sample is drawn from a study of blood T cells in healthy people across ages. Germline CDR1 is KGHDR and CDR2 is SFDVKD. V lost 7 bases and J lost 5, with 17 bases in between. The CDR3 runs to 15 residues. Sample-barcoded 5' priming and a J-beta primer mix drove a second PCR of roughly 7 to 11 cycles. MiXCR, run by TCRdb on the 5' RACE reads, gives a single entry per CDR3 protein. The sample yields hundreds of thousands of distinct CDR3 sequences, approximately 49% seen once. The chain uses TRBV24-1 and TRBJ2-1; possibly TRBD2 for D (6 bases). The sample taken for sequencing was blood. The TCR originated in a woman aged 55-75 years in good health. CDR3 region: CATSDYGGPNNEQFF. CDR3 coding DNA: TGTGCCACCAGCGACTATGGAGGGCCGAACAATGAGCAGTTCTTC.